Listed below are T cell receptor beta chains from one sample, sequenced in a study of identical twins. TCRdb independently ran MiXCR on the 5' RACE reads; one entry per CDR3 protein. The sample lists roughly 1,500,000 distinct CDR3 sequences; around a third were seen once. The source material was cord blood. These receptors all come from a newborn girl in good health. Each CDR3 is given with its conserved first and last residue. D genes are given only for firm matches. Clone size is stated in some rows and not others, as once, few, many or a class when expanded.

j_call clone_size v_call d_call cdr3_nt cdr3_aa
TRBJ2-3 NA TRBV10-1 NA TGCGCCACCATATGGGACCAGCGGCCAGATACGCAGTATTTT CATIWDQRPDTQYF
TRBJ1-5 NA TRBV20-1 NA TGCAGTGCCACCAATCCGGGAAGAAGACAGCCCCAGCATTTT CSATNPGRRQPQHF
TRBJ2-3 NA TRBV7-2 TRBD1 TGTGCCAGCAGCTTACGCGGACAGGGCCACCGAGATACGCAGTATTTT CASSLRGQGHRDTQYF
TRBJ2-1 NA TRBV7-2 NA TGTGCCAGCAGCCTAATAGGTGGGAGTGAGCAGTTCTTC CASSLIGGSEQFF
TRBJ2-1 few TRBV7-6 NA TGTGCCAGCAGCTTAACGGAGCCTTACAATGAGCAGTTCTTC CASSLTEPYNEQFF
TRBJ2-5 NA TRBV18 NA TGTGCCAGCTCACCACAGACAGCACAAGAGACCCAGTACTTC CASSPQTAQETQYF
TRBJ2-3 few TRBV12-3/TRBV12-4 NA TGTGCCAGCAGCTCTTGGAGGGGGCCCCTCACAGATACGCAGTATTTT CASSSWRGPLTDTQYF
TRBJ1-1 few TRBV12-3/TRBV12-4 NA TGTGCCAGCAGTTTCGTGATTGAGAACACTGAAGCTTTCTTT CASSFVIENTEAFF
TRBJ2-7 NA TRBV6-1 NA TGTGCCAGCAGGGTGACCGGGGTTACCTACGAGCAGTACTTC CASRVTGVTYEQYF
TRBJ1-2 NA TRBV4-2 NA TGTGCCAGCAGCCAAGAGAAGGCCTATGGCTACACCTTC CASSQEKAYGYTF
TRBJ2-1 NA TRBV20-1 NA TGCAGTGCCGACGGATCCAGCTCCTACAATGAGCAGTTTTTC CSADGSSSYNEQFF
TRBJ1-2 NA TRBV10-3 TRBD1 TGTGCCATCAGTGGGAAGACAGGGAACTATGGCTACACCTTC CAISGKTGNYGYTF
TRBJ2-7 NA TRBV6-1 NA TGTGCCAGCAGTGAATCTCGTGGGGGGGAGCAGTACTTC CASSESRGGEQYF
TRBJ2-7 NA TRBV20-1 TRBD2 TGCAGTGCTAGATCGGTAGCGGGGTCCTACGAGCAGTACTTC CSARSVAGSYEQYF
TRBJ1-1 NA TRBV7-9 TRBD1 TGTGCCAGCAGCTTACCGCGACAGGGAGGGAACACTGAAGCTTTCTTT CASSLPRQGGNTEAFF
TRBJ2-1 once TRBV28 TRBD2 TGTGCCAGCACGGGGTTTAGGGGGACTAGTTCCTCTGAGCAGTTCTTC CASTGFRGTSSSEQFF
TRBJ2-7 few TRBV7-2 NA TGTGCCAGCAGCCCCATGGCGGGGCCTGCCTACGAGCAGTACTTC CASSPMAGPAYEQYF
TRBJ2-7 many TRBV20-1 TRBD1 TGCAGTGCTAGACCGGGAACAGGGGGCTACGAGCAGTACTTC CSARPGTGGYEQYF
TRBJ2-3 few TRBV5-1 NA TGCGCCAGCAGCTTGCATCTAGCGACCACAGATACGCAGTATTTT CASSLHLATTDTQYF
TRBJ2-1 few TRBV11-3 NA TGTGCCAGCAGCAGGAATGGGGGGCCTTACAATGAGCAGTTCTTC CASSRNGGPYNEQFF
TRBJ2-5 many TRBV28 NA TGTGCCAGCAGTTTTAGGGGTAACCAGTACTTC CASSFRGNQYF
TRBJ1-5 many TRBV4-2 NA TGTGCCAGCAGCCGGGACAATCAGCCCCAGCATTTT CASSRDNQPQHF
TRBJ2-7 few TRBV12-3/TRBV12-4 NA TGTGCCAGCAGTCCTAGGGGCTACTCCTACGAGCAGTACTTC CASSPRGYSYEQYF
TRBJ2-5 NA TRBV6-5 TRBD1 TGTGCCAGCAGTTACCTCACAGGGGGCTTTAACAATGAGCAGTACTTC CASSYLTGGFNNEQYF
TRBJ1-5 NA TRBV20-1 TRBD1 TGCAGTTTAGGACAGGGGGCTGATCAGCCCCAGCATTTT CSLGQGADQPQHF
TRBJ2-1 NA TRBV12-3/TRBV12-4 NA TGTGCCAGCAGTTTAAGAGGCGGGGTACAATACAATGAGCAGTTCTTC CASSLRGGVQYNEQFF
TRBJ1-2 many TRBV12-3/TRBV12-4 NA TGTGCCAGCAGTTTGGGCAGTCCCTATGGCTACACCTTC CASSLGSPYGYTF
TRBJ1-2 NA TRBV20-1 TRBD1 TGCAGTGCTAGAAACTTCGGACAGGATGGCTACACCTTC CSARNFGQDGYTF
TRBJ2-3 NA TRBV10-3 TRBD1 TGTGCCATCAGGACAGGGAGCGGCACAGATACGCAGTATTTT CAIRTGSGTDTQYF
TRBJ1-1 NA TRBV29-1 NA TGCAGCGTGTCTTTAGGACGGGGGAACACTGAAGCTTTCTTT CSVSLGRGNTEAFF
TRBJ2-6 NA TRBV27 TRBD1 TGTGCGACAGGGAACTCTGGGGCCAACGTCCTGACTTTC CATGNSGANVLTF
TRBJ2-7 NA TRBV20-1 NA TGCAGTGCTACCTACGACACCCGCCCAACCTACGAGCAGTACTTC CSATYDTRPTYEQYF
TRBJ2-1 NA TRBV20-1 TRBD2 TGCAGTGCTAGAGCCAAAGGACTAGCGGTCCTACTGAGCTCCTACAATGAGCAGTTCTTC CSARAKGLAVLLSSYNEQFF
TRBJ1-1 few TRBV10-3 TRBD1 TGTGCCATCAGAGGACAGGGGTGGGGAAACACTGAAGCTTTCTTT CAIRGQGWGNTEAFF
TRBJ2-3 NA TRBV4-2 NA TGTGCCAGCAGCCAAGGGCCCCTAGCAACAGGTACGCAGTATTTT CASSQGPLATGTQYF
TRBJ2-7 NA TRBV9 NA TGTGCCAGCAGCGTAGGTCCGGCCGCCTACGAGCAGTACTTC CASSVGPAAYEQYF
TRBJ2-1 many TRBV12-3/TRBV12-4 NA TGTGCCAGCAGCTTTATCAATGAGCAGTTCTTC CASSFINEQFF
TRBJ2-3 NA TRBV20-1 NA TGCAGTCAATTGCGGGGAGCCACAGATACGCAGTATTTT CSQLRGATDTQYF
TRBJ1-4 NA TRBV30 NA TGTGCCTGGAGTCCAGGGTATAATGAAAAACTGTTTTTT CAWSPGYNEKLFF
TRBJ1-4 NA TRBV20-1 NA TGCAGTGCTAGAAGCGGATCTAATGAAAAACCGTTTTTT CSARSGSNEKPFF
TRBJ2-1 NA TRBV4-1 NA TGCGCCAGCAGCCACAGGGGCAGGAAGGGTGAGCAGTTCTTC CASSHRGRKGEQFF
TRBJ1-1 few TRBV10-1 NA TGCGCCAGCCGGAGCCTCATGAACACTGAAGCTTTCTTT CASRSLMNTEAFF
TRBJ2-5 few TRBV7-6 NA TGTGCCAGCAGCTTAGCCCCCAGGGAGGTACAAGAGACCCAGTACTTC CASSLAPREVQETQYF
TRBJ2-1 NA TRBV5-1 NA TGCGCCAGCAAGGAGGACAGATACAATGAGCAGTTCTTC CASKEDRYNEQFF
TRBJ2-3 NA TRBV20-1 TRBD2 TGCAGTGCCACCTACCCACCGCGGGGGAGGTTCACAGATACGCAGTATTTT CSATYPPRGRFTDTQYF
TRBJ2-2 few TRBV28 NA TGTGCCAGCACCCTAGCGCCTGGACAGGCCCACACCGGGGAGCTGTTTTTT CASTLAPGQAHTGELFF
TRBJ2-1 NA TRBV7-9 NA TGTGCCAGCAGCTTCGGTCGGGGGAAACAGTTCTTC CASSFGRGKQFF
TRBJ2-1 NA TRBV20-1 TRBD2 TGCAGTGCTCAACACTGGACTAGCGGGAGAGGAGCGTACAATGAGCAGTTCTTC CSAQHWTSGRGAYNEQFF
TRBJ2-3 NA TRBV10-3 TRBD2 TGTGCCATCAGTCGTAGCGGGGAGGGCGCAGATACGCAGTATTTT CAISRSGEGADTQYF
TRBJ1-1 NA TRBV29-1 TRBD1 TGCAGCGAGAGGGACAGCCCTAACACTGAAGCTTTCTTT CSERDSPNTEAFF
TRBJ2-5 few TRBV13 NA TGTGCCAGCAGTGAGGCTAGCGAAGAGACCCAGTACTTC CASSEASEETQYF